This entry lists 16 T cell receptor beta chains sequenced from one sample in a study of response to subunit inactivated influenza vaccine. TCRdb re-derived calls from the RT-PCR reads in MiXCR, one entry per CDR3 protein. Here the sample spans 200,000 to 300,000 distinct CDR3 sequences, 10% to 15% being singletons. This sample comprised non-naive T cells sorted from PBMCs, obtained 14 days before vaccination. The receptors were sampled from a man in his fifties or sixties who received an inactivated influenza vaccine.

The V and J genes are TRBV15 and TRBJ1-3; D unclear. The CDR3 runs 15 residues. Germline V gene data show CDR1 as LNHNV and CDR2 as YYDKDF (reference sequence). V lost 0 bases to trimming and J lost 2 bases, with 8 bases between them. The CDR3 loop reads CATSRDVTPGNTIYF. The DNA for the CDR3 is TGTGCCACCAGCAGAGATGTAACACCTGGAAACACCATATATTTT.

This clonotype showed up just a few times. The CDR3, as DNA: TGCAGTGCCCAGAGTTGGGGACAGGGGGATGAAAAACTGTTTTTT. Amino acid sequence: CSAQSWGQGDEKLFF. The chain couples TRBV20-1 to TRBJ1-4; 11 positions agree with TRBD1. The CDR3 is 15 amino acids. Trimming took 6 bases from V and 6 from J; bases not matched to a gene: 9. From germline, CDR1 is DFQATT and CDR2 SNEGSKA (reference sequence).

This clonotype was observed a few times. J is TRBJ2-5 and V is TRBV15, with 12 positions matching TRBD2. Germline lookup yields CDR1 LNHNV and CDR2 YYDKDF (reference sequence). V was clipped by 1 base and J by 2 bases; unmatched bases: 8. CDR3 length equals 18 residues. CDR3 DNA sequence: TGTGCCACCAGCAGAGCCCCTTCCGGGACTAGCGGGCAAGAGACCCAGTACTTC. As protein: CATSRAPSGTSGQETQYF.

This clonotype has a count of ten or more. The chain recombines TRBV5-1 with TRBJ2-6; the D is unclear. This CDR3 spans 13 amino acids. V lost 7 bases and J 2 bases, leaving 7 bases between the germline ends. The V gene's germline CDR1 is SGHRS and CDR2 YFSETQ. In nucleotides, the CDR3 is TGCGCCAGCGTCGTAGCTGGGGCCAACGTCCTGACTTTC. Translation gives CASVVAGANVLTF.

This clonotype appeared a few times. The chain couples TRBV5-1 to TRBJ2-5; no clear D. Trimming stripped 2 bases from V and 2 bases from J, with 10 bases between. Germline lookup yields CDR1 SGHRS and CDR2 YFSETQ. CDR3 length: 14 residues. For the CDR3, the DNA is TGCGCCAGCAGCTTCGTTGCCTTTCAAGAGACCCAGTACTTC. Protein: CASSFVAFQETQYF. Full variable domain (remainder filled in from reference TRBV5-1 and TRBJ2-5): KAGVTQTPRYLIKTRGQQVTLSCSPISGHRSVSWYQQTPGQGLQFLFEYFSETQRNKGNFPGRFSGRQFSNSRSEMNVSTLELGDSALYLCASSFVAFQETQYFGPGTRLLVL.

Worth noting for this clonotype: The CDR3 does not end in the conserved phenylalanine or tryptophan, so this is likely a read error. The DNA is left out, because the CDR3 cannot be placed on it with certainty; the CDR3 is given as TCRdb lists it. The chain combines TRBV20-1 with TRBJ1-2; the D call of TRBD1 is as the table states it, not checked on the DNA. From its first to its last residue, the CDR3 has 9 amino acids. Germline assignment: CDR1 DFQATT and CDR2 SNEGSKA (reference sequence). This chain's CDR3 is CSASGPENG.

This clonotype was picked up a small number of times. The CDR3 DNA is TGTGCCATCTCGGCCGATCCTTTGGAGACCCAGTACTTC. Translation: CAISADPLETQYF. The V call is TRBV10-3, the J call TRBJ2-5; D not certain. The CDR3 consists of 13 residues. Germline-derived CDR1 and CDR2 are ENHRY and SYGVKD. The germline V and J ends were trimmed by 8 bases and 5 bases, with 15 bases remaining between them.

This clonotype was counted many times. The gene calls are TRBV7-9 and TRBJ2-7; the D gene is possibly TRBD2 (5 bases). Germline CDR1 SEHNR, CDR2 FQNEAQ (reference sequence). V was pared by 3 bases and J by 7 bases, with 13 bases between. The CDR3 runs to 13 residues. In nucleotides, the CDR3 is TGTGCCAGCAGCTTCGAGACTACGGGGGAGCAGTACTTC. This gives the protein CASSFETTGEQYF.

Concerning this clonotype itself: Just one base apart from a much larger clone, this may be a read error. This chain connects TRBV28 to TRBJ2-1; no clear D. V was pared by 2 bases and J by 11 bases, with 10 bases between. This CDR3 is 12 amino acids long. CDR1 MDHEN and CDR2 SYDVKM come from the germline V gene. DNA of the CDR3: TGTGCCAGCAGTTTAAGTTTCAGTAAGCAGTTCTTC. Translating it yields CASSLSFSKQFF.

This clonotype was observed at least ten times. V and J are TRBV5-1 and TRBJ2-7, with no clear D. CDR1 is SGHRS, CDR2 YFSETQ, per germline. The length of the CDR3 is 12 residues. Trimming left V 0 bases short and J 5 bases short, with 6 bases between. CDR3 region: CASSLDADEQYF. DNA for the CDR3: TGCGCCAGCAGCTTGGATGCGGACGAGCAGTACTTC.

V usage is TRBV10-3 and J usage is TRBJ2-1, with D perhaps TRBD2 (6 bases). The CDR3 spans 19 residues. CDR1 ENHRY and CDR2 SYGVKD come from the germline V gene. Trimming cost V 2 bases and J 6 bases, with 26 bases left between them. CDR3 region: CAISERDWRATVQVNEQFF. The CDR3 bases are TGTGCCATCAGTGAGCGGGACTGGAGAGCTACGGTACAAGTCAATGAGCAGTTCTTC.

The sample holds many counts of this clonotype. The chain uses TRBV27 and TRBJ1-1, with a possible D match to TRBD1 (5 bases). The CDR3 is 15 residues long. Germline V gene data show CDR1 as MNHEY and CDR2 as SMNVEV (reference sequence). The V and J ends lost 6 bases and 3 bases respectively, with 17 bases between them. DNA for the CDR3: TGTGCCAGCAGCATGTGGGGGGGGAGCTACACTGAAGCTTTCTTT. Its protein product is CASSMWGGSYTEAFF.

This clonotype was seen more than once but under ten times. The rearrangement joins TRBV28 to TRBJ2-7, with 7 bases fitting TRBD1. Trimming took 5 bases from V and 9 from J; bases not matched to a gene: 10. The CDR3 has 13 residues. CDR1 is MDHEN, CDR2 SYDVKM, per germline. The CDR3 spells CASSQQGSLGQYF. CDR3 DNA sequence: TGTGCCAGCAGTCAACAGGGGAGTTTAGGGCAGTACTTC.

Ten or more counts support this clonotype. The chain has TRBV18 and TRBJ1-1; unclear D gene. Germline V gives CDR1 KGHSH, CDR2 LQKENI. CDR3 length: 13 residues. V gave up 5 bases and J gave up 0 bases, with 7 bases separating them. In DNA, the CDR3 is TGTGCCAGCTCATTCGACCTGAACACTGAAGCTTTCTTT. This codes for CASSFDLNTEAFF.

This clonotype was counted only a few times. The chain carries TRBV29-1 and TRBJ1-2, with a possible D match to TRBD1 (6 bases). The CDR3 totals 14 residues. Germline V gene sequence: CDR1 SQVTM, CDR2 ANQGSEA. With 1 base removed from V and 4 bases from J, the gap between germline ends came to 13 bases. CDR3: CSVEGGGRAYGYTF. The CDR3 DNA reads TGCAGCGTTGAAGGGGGGGGCAGGGCCTATGGCTACACCTTC.

This clonotype was observed many times. This chain joins TRBV6-2 or TRBV6-3 and TRBJ2-1; TRBD2 agrees at 11 bases. Per the germline V gene, CDR1 is MNHEY and CDR2 is SVGEGT. Trimming cost V 6 bases and J 4 bases; bases outside gene matches: 8. This CDR3 contains 16 residues. CDR3 loop: CASRGEGLADYNEQFF. CDR3 DNA: TGTGCCAGCAGGGGGGAGGGACTAGCGGATTACAATGAGCAGTTCTTC.